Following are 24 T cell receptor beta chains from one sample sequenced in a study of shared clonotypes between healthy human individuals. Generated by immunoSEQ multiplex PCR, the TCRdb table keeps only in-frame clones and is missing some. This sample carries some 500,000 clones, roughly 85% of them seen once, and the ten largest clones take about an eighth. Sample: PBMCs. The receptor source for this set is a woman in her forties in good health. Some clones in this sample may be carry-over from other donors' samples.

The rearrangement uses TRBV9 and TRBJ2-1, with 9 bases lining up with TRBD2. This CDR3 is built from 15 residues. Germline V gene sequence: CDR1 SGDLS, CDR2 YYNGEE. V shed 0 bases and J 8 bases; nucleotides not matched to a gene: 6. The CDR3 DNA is TGTGCCAGCAGCGTAGTGGGTGCGGGAGGGGATGAGCAGTTCTTC. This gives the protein CASSVVGAGGDEQFF.

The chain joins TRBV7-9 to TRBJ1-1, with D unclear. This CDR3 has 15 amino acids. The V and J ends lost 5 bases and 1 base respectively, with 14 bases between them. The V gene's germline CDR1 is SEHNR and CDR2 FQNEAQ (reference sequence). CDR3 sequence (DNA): TGTGCCAGCAGCCCCTGGGCAGGCCAGAACACTGAAGCTTTCTTT. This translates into CASSPWAGQNTEAFF.

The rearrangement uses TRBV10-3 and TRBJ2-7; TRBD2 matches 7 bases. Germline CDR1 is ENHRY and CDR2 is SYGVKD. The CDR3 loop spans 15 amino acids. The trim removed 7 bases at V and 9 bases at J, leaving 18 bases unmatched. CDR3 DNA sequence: TGTGCCATCACCCCCCGGCTCAGCGGGATTGGCGGGCAGTACTTC. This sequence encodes CAITPRLSGIGGQYF.

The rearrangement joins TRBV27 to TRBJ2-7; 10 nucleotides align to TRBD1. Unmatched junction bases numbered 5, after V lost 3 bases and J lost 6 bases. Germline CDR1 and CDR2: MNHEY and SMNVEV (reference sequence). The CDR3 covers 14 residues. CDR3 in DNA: TGTGCCAGCAGTTTGTGGGACAGGGGTGCCGAGCAGTACTTC. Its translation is CASSLWDRGAEQYF.

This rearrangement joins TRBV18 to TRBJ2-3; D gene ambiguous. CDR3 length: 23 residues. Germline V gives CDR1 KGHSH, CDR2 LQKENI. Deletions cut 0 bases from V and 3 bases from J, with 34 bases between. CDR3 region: CASSPPAVVEINRGNGITDTQYF. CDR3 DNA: TGTGCCAGCTCACCACCGGCGGTGGTGGAGATAAACCGAGGCAACGGCATAACAGATACGCAGTATTTT.

CDR3 loop: CASSLVMAGGVDEQFF. CDR3 coding DNA: TGTGCCAGCAGCTTAGTTATGGCGGGAGGGGTCGATGAGCAGTTCTTC. The rearrangement uses TRBV11-2 and TRBJ2-1; 9 positions agree with TRBD2. The trim removed 1 base at V and 8 bases at J, leaving 9 bases unmatched. Per the germline V gene, CDR1 is SGHAT and CDR2 is FQNNGV. This CDR3 is built from 16 residues.

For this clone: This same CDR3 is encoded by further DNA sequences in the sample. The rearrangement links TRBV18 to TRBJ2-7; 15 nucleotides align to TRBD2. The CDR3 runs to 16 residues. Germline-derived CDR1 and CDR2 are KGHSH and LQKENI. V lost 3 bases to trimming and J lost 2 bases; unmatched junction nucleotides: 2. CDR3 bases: TGTGCCAGCTCACCGGGACTAGCGGGAGGAACCTACGAGCAGTACTTC. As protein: CASSPGLAGGTYEQYF.

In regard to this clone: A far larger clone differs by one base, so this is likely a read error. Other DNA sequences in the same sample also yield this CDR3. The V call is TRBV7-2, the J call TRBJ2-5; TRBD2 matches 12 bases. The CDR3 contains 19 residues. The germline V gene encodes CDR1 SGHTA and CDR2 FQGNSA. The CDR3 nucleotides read TGTGCTAGCAGCTTAGGTGGGCGGACTAGCGGGGTTGTCCAAGAGACCCAGTACTTC. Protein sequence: CASSLGGRTSGVVQETQYF.

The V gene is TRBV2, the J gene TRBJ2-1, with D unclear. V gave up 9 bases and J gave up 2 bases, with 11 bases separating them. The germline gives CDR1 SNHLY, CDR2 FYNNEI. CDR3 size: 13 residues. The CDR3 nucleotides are TGTGCCAGTACGGTCGCGCCCTACAATGAGCAGTTCTTC. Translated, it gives CASTVAPYNEQFF.

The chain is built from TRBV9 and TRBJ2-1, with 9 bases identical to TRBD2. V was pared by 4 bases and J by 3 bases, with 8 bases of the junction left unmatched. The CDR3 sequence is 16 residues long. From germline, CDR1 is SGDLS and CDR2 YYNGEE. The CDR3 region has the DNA TGTGCCAGCAGCCCCAGGGCTAGCGGGGTCTACAATGAGCAGTTCTTC. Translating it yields CASSPRASGVYNEQFF.

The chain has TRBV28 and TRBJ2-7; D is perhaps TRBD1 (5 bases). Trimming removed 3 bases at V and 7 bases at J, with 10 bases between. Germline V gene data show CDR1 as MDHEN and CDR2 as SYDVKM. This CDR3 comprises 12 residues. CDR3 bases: TGTGCCAGCAGTTTGGGTAGGGGAGAGCAGTACTTC. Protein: CASSLGRGEQYF.

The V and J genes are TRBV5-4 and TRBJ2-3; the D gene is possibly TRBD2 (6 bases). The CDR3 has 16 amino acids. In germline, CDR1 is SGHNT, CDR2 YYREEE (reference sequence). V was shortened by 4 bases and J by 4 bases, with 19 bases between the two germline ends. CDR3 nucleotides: TGTGCCAGCAGCAAGGAGGCGGCGGGATGGGCAGATACGCAGTATTTT. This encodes CASSKEAAGWADTQYF.

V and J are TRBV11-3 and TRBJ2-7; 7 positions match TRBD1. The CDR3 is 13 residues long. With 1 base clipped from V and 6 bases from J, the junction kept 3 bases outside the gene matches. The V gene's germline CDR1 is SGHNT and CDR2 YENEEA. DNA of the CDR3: TGTGCCAGCAGCTTAGGACAGGGCGGCGAGCAGTACTTC. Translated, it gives CASSLGQGGEQYF.

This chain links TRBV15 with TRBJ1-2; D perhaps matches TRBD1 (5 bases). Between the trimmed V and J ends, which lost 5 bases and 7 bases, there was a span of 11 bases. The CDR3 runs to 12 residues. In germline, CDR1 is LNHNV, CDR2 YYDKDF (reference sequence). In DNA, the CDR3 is TGTGCCACCAGCGGGCAGACAGTTGGCTACACCTTC. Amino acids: CATSGQTVGYTF. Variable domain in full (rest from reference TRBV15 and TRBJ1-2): DAMVIQNPRYQVTQFGKPVTLSCSQTLNHNVMYWYQQKSSQAPKLLFHYYDKDFNNEADTPDNFQSRRPNTSFCFLDIRSPGLGDTAMYLCATSGQTVGYTFGSGTRLTVV.

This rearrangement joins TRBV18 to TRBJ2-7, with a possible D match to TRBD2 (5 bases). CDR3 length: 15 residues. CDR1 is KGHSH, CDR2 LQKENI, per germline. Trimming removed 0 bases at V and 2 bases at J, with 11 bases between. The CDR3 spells CASSPPKAGTYEQYF. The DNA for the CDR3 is TGTGCCAGCTCACCACCGAAGGCCGGGACCTACGAGCAGTACTTC.

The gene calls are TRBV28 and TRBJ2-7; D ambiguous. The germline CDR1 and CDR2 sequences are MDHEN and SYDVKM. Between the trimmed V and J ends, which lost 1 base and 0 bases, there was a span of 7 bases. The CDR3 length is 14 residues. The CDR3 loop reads CASSLYDLSYEQYF. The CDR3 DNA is TGTGCCAGCAGTTTATACGATCTCTCCTACGAGCAGTACTTC.

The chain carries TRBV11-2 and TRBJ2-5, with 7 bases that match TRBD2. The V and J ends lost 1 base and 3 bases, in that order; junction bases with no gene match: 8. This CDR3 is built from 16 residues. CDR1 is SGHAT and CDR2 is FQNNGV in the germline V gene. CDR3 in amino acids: CASSLGRILAEETQYF. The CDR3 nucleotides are TGTGCCAGCAGCTTAGGCCGTATCCTAGCGGAAGAGACCCAGTACTTC.

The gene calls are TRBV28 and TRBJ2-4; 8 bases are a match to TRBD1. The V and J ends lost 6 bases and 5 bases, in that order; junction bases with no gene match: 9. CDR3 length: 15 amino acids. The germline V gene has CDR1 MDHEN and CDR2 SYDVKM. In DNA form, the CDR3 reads TGTGCCAGCAGCGTCCCTCAGGGGGCCCAAAACATTCAGTACTTC. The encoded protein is CASSVPQGAQNIQYF.

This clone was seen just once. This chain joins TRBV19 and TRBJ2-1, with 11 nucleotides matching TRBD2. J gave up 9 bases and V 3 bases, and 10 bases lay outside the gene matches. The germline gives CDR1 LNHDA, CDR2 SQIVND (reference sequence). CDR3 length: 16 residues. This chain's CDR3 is CASSIGSSGRTGEQFF. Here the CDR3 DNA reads TGTGCCAGTAGTATCGGTTCTAGCGGGAGGACAGGTGAGCAGTTCTTC.

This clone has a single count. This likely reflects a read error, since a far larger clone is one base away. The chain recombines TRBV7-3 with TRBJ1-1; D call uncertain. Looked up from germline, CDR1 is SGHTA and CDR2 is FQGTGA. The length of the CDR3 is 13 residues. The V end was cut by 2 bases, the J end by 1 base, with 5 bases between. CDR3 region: CASSLWGNTEAFF. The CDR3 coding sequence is TGTGCCAGCAGCTTATGGGGGAACACTGAAGCTTTCTTT.

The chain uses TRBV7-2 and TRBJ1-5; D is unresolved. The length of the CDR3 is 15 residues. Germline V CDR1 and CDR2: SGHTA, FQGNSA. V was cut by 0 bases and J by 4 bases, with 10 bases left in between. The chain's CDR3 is CASSLAPTANQPQHF. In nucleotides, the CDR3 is TGTGCCAGCAGCTTAGCGCCCACAGCGAATCAGCCCCAGCATTTT.

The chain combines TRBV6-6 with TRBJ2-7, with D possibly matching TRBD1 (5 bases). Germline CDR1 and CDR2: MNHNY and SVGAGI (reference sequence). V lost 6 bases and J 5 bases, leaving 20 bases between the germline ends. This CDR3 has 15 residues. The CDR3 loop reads CASRPIPRAGNEQYF. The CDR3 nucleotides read TGTGCCAGCAGACCCATACCGCGAGCAGGGAACGAGCAGTACTTC.

The CDR3 bases are TGTGCCAGCAGCAAAGGTACTAGCGGGAGGTCGACTTACGAGCAGTACTTC. The encoded protein is CASSKGTSGRSTYEQYF. J is TRBJ2-7 and V is TRBV21-1; TRBD2, the table's D call, was not compared with the DNA. TRBV21-1 represents a pseudogene. CDR3 length: 17 residues.

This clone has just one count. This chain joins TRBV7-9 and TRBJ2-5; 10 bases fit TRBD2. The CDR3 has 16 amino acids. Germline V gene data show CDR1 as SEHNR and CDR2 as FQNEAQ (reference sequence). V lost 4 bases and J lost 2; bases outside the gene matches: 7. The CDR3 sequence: CASSSGTSVTQETQYF. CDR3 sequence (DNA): TGTGCCAGCAGCTCCGGGACTAGCGTGACTCAAGAGACCCAGTACTTC.